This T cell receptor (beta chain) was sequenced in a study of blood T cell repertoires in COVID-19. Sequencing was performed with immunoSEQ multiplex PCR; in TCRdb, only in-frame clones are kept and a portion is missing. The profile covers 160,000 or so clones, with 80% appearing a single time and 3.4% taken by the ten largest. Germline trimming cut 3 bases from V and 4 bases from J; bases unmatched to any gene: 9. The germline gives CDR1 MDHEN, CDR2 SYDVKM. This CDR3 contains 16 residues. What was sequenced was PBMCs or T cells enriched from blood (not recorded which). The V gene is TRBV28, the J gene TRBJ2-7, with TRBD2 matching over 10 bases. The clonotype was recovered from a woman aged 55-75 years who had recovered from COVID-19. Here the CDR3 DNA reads TGTGCCAGCAGTTTTACCCTCAGCGGGGGGGCTTACGAGCAGTACTTC. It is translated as CASSFTLSGGAYEQYF.